These 3 T cell receptor beta chains originate from one sample sequenced in a study of regulatory T cells in long-lasting Graves disease. As to time point: newly diagnosed GD, antithyroid drugs for less than 3 months. Extracted RNA from PBMCs served as the source of the TCR library. Building of the TCR beta libraries involved iRepertoire HTBI primers and Arm-PCR of CDR3 regions. MiXCR, applied by TCRdb to the multiplex PCR reads, yields one record per CDR3 protein. The sample includes some 500,000 distinct CDR3 sequences, approximately 16% of them seen just once. These data were likewise used in another study, on T cells in Graves' hyperthyroidism and ophthalmopathy.

This specimen was peripheral blood mononuclear cells (PBMCs), taken at new diagnosis, from a patient treated with antithyroid drugs. The origin of the receptors is a woman aged 35-60 years with Graves disease.

This clonotype has a count of ten or more. The chain joins TRBV18 to TRBJ1-2; no reliable D call. Germline V CDR1 and CDR2: KGHSH, LQKENI. The CDR3 consists of 13 residues. V lost 2 bases to trimming and J lost 2 bases, with 6 bases between them. CDR3 coding DNA: TGTGCCAGCTCACCAGAGAAGAACTATGGCTACACCTTC. This translates into CASSPEKNYGYTF.

The chain combines TRBV29-1 with TRBJ2-2, with a weak D call TRBD1 (6 bases). The germline CDR1 and CDR2 sequences are SQVTM and ANQGSEA. The CDR3 is 14 residues long. V lost 6 bases, J lost 3 bases, and 14 bases lay in between. In nucleotides, the CDR3 is TGCAGCGTGGGGACCGGGACATACACCGGGGAGCTGTTTTTT. Its translation is CSVGTGTYTGELFF.

The chain joins TRBV9 to TRBJ2-7; TRBD1 matches 8 bases. In germline, CDR1 is SGDLS, CDR2 YYNGEE. The CDR3 totals 14 residues. Trimming removed 4 bases from V and 3 bases from J; junction bases left unmatched: 6. The CDR3 protein is CASSFGQGNYEQYF. CDR3 bases: TGTGCCAGCAGCTTCGGACAGGGAAACTACGAGCAGTACTTC.